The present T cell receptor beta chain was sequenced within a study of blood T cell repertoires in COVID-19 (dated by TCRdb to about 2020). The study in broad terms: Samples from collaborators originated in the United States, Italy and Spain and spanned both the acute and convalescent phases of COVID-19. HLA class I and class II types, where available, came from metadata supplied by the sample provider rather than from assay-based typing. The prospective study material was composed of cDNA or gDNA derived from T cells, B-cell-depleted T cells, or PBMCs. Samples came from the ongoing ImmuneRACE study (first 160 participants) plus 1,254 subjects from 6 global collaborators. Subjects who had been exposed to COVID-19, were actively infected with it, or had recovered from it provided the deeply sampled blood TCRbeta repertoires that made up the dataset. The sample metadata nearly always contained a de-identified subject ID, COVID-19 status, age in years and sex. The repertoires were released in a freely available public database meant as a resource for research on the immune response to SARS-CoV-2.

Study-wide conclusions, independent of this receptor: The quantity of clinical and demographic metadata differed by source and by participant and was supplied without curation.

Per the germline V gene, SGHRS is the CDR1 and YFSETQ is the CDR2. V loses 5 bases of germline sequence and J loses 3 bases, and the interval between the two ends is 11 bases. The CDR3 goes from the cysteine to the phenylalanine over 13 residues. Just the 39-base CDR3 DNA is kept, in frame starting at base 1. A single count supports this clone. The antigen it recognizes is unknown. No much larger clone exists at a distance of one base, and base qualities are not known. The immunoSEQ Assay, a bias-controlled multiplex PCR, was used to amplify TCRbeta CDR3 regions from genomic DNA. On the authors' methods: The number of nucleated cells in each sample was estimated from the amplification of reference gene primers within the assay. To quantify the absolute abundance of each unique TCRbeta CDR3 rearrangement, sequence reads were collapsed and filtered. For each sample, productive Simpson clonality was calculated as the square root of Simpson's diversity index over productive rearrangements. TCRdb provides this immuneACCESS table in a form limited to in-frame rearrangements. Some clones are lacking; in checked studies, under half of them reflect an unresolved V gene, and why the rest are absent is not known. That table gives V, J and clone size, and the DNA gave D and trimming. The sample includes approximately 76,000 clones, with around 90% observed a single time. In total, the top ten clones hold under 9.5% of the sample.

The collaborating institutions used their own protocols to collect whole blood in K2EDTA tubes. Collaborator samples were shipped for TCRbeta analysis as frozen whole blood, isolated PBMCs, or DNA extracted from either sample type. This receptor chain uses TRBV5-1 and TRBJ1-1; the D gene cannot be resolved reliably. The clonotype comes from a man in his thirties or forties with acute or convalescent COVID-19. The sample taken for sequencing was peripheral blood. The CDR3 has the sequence CASSLRSDTEAFF. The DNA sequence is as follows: TGCGCCAGCAGTTTACGGAGCGACACTGAAGCTTTCTTT.